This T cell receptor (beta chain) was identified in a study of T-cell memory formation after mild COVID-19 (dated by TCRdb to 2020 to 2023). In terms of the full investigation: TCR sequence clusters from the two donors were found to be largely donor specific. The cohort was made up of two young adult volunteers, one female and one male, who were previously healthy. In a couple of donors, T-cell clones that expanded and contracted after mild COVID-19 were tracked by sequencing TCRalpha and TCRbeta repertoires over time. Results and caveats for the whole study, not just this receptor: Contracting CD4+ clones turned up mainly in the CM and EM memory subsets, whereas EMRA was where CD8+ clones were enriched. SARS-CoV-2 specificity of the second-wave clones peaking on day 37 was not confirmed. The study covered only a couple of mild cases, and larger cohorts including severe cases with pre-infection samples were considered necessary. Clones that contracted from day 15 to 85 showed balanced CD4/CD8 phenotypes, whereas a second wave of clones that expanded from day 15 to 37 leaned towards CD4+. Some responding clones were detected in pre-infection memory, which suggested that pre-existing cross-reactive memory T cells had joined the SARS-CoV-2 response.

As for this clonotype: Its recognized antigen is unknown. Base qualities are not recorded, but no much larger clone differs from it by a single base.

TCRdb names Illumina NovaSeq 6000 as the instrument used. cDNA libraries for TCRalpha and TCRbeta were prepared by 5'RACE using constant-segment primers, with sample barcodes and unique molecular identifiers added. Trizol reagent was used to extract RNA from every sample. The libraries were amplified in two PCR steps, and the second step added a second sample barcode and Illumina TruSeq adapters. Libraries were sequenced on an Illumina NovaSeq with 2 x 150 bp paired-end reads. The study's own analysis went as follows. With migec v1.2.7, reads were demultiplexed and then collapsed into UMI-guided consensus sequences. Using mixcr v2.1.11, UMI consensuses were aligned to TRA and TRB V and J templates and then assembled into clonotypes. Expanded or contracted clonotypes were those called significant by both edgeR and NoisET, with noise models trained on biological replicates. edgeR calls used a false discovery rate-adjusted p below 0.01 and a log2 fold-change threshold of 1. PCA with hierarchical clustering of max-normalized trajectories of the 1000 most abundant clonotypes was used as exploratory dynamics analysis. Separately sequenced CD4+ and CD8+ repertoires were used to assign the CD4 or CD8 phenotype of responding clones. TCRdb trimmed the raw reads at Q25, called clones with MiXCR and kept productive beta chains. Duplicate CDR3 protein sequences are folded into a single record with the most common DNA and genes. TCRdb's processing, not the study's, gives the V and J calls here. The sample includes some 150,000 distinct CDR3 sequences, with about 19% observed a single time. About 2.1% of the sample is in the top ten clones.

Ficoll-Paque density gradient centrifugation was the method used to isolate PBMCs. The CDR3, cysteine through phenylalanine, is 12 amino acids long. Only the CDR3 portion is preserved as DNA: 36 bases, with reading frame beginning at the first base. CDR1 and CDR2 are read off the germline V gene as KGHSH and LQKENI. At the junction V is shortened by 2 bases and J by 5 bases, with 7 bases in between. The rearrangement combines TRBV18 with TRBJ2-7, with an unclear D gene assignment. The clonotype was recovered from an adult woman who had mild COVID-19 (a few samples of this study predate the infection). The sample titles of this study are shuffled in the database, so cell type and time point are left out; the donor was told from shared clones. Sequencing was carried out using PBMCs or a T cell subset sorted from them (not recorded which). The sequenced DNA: TGTGCCAGCTCACCAGGGAAGGACGAGCAGTACTTC. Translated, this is CASSPGKDEQYF.